This T cell receptor (beta chain) is from a study of blood T cell repertoires in COVID-19. The overall study: Sites in the United States, Italy and Spain provided acute and convalescent COVID-19 samples. Sources were T cells, B-cell-depleted T cells, or PBMCs; the material itself was cDNA or gDNA.

Only a few counts were recorded for this clone. In the source study's methods: Amplification with reference gene primers provided the estimates of nucleated cell counts. Clones were read by immunoSEQ multiplex PCR, and TCRdb kept only the in-frame ones, dropping some. V, J and clone size were drawn from that table, and D and trimming were deduced from the DNA. The repertoire includes 150,000 to 200,000 clones, 80% to 85% of them detected once, and less than 3% sits in the top ten. The V gene lost 3 bases and the J gene lost 4 bases, with 12 bases spanning the gap. The CDR3 is 15 amino acids. Germline V gives CDR1 LNHDA, CDR2 SQIVND (reference sequence).

The source is a human donor with acute or convalescent COVID-19. The donor label of this sample is uncertain. The chain uses TRBV19 and TRBJ2-2, with a tentative D call TRBD1 (6 bases). Sequences were obtained from peripheral blood. The CDR3 region is CASSINRVSTGELFF. The CDR3 DNA sequence: TGTGCCAGTAGTATTAACAGGGTATCCACCGGGGAGCTGTTTTTT.